A single TCR beta chain is shown here with its context. The target antigen is unknown. The V gene end was trimmed by 4 bases and the J gene end by 2 bases; junction bases not matched to a gene: 9. Per germline, CDR1 SGHRS and CDR2 YFSETQ. The CDR3 runs 16 residues. The sample is drawn from a study of tumor-infiltrating lymphocytes in primary liver carcinoma. Findings and caveats of the study: Top clones occupying all five tumor regions numbered only about 7.5-25%. Tumors and blood were compared for top-250-clone fraction, and tumors had the significantly higher value (p = 0.039).

TCR beta cDNA came from about 500 ng total RNA, primed with a constant-region primer. Employing slightly modified ARM-PCR, three nested multiplex PCR rounds were run, and these gave rise to the TCR beta libraries. It was with TRBV1-TRBV30 forward primers and a C-beta reverse primer that the first two PCR rounds were run, at roughly 9 cycles each. TCRdb reanalysed the multiplex PCR reads using MiXCR and keeps one entry per CDR3 protein. The sample lists 30,000 to 35,000 distinct CDR3 sequences, approximately 80% occurring once. Bulk tissue was left unsorted, and RNA and DNA were co-extracted from about 20-30 mg of it. Tumors were each sampled at five separate regions.

The sequence was collected from a man aged 35-49 years with primary liver carcinoma and hepatitis B virus infection. The gene calls are TRBV5-1 and TRBJ2-3; 8 bases agree with TRBD2. The specimen was liver tumor tissue from sampling region 5. Sample subset: tumor region T5, tumor centre. The CDR3 here is CASSPLAGRDTDTQYF. In DNA, the CDR3 is TGCGCCAGCAGCCCGTTAGCGGGAAGGGACACAGATACGCAGTATTTT.